Shown below are 12 T cell receptor beta chains from a single sample sequenced in a study of regulatory T cells in long-lasting Graves disease. Libraries of TCR beta came from iRepertoire HTBI primers plus Arm-PCR of CDR3 regions. Via MiXCR, TCRdb re-called the multiplex PCR reads, giving one row per CDR3 protein. This table has hundreds of thousands of distinct CDR3 sequences, roughly 15% appearing once. As to time point: newly diagnosed GD, antithyroid drugs for less than 3 months. Isolated PBMC RNA provided the starting material for the TCR library. These data were likewise used in another study, on T cells in Graves' hyperthyroidism and ophthalmopathy.

Sequencing was performed on peripheral blood mononuclear cells (PBMCs), taken at new diagnosis, from a patient treated with antithyroid drugs. These receptors originate from a woman aged 25 to 39 with Graves disease.

This clonotype has only a few counts. The chain is built from TRBV20-1 and TRBJ2-7; 7 positions agree with TRBD2. The germline gives CDR1 DFQATT, CDR2 SNEGSKA (reference sequence). V trimming: 0 bases; J trimming: 5 bases; junction bases outside the gene matches: 16. This CDR3 region has 17 residues. The CDR3 is CSARDPPPAGAENEQYF. The CDR3 nucleotides are TGCAGTGCTAGAGACCCCCCCCCGGCGGGAGCGGAGAACGAGCAGTACTTC.

This clonotype appeared a few times. The genes are TRBV5-6 and TRBJ2-5, with D perhaps TRBD1 (6 bases). CDR3 length: 15 residues. Germline V gene data show CDR1 as SGHDT and CDR2 as YYEEEE. V was trimmed by 0 bases and J by 1 base, leaving 10 bases between them. The CDR3: CASSLGQDSQETQYF. DNA for the CDR3: TGTGCCAGCAGCTTGGGACAGGACAGCCAAGAGACCCAGTACTTC.

The chain joins TRBV9 to TRBJ2-3; D could derive from TRBD1 or TRBD2 (6 bases each). The V end was cut by 0 bases, the J end by 2 bases, with 19 bases between. Germline CDR1 SGDLS, CDR2 YYNGEE. This CDR3 contains 18 residues. CDR3 sequence reads: CASSVGWRDTLPTDTQYF. The CDR3 DNA follows: TGTGCCAGCAGCGTAGGGTGGCGGGACACCCTACCCACAGATACGCAGTATTTT. The full variable domain, completed using reference TRBV9 and TRBJ2-3, is DSGVTQTPKHLITATGQRVTLRCSPRSGDLSVYWYQQSLDQGLQFLIQYYNGEERAKGNILERFSAQQFPDLHSELNLSSLELGDSALYFCASSVGWRDTLPTDTQYFGPGTRLTVL.

In regard to this clonotype: This may be a read error, as it is one base from a much larger clone. The V call is TRBV30, the J call TRBJ1-2; no definite D call. Trimming took off 8 bases at V and 2 bases at J, with 9 bases between the two ends. The CDR3 length is 11 residues. Germline assignment: CDR1 GTSNPN and CDR2 SVGIG (reference sequence). The CDR3 DNA reads TGTGCCCGGATCCGCAACTATGGCTACACCTTC. It is translated as CARIRNYGYTF.

The rearrangement links TRBV29-1 to TRBJ2-1, with D perhaps being TRBD1 or TRBD2 (5 bases each). This CDR3 is built from 17 residues. Germline V gene data show CDR1 as SQVTM and CDR2 as ANQGSEA. Trimming left V 6 bases short and J 8 bases short, with 29 bases between. The CDR3 reads CSVRGVGVGIPVDEQFF. The CDR3, as DNA: TGCAGCGTACGCGGTGTGGGGGTGGGGATTCCCGTAGATGAGCAGTTCTTC.

As for this clonotype: An end of the junction differs from the germline gene, which may be a read error. Written as DNA, the CDR3 is TGTGCCAGCAGCCGGACCGGGGGCACCGAGGCGACCTACGAGCAGTACTTC. This encodes CASSRTGGTEATYEQYF. This chain connects TRBV4-1 to TRBJ2-7; D possibly uses TRBD1 or TRBD2 (6 bases each). The CDR3 is 17 residues long. Germline lookup yields CDR1 MGHRA and CDR2 YSYEKL.

This clonotype was seen ten or more times. The chain couples TRBV27 to TRBJ2-3, with D tentatively TRBD1 (5 bases). The germline gives CDR1 MNHEY, CDR2 SMNVEV (reference sequence). The CDR3 has 15 amino acids. V gave up 8 bases and J gave up 2 bases, with 17 bases separating them. CDR3 coding DNA: TGTGCCAGCGCTACTGGGGCAGCCCCCACAGATACGCAGTATTTT. Its protein product is CASATGAAPTDTQYF.

This clonotype was seen ten or more times. V gene TRBV20-1 combines with J gene TRBJ1-3; D remains ambiguous. V was pared by 1 base and J by 0 bases, with 13 bases between. Germline loops: CDR1 DFQATT, CDR2 SNEGSKA (reference sequence). The CDR3 is 16 amino acids. The chain's CDR3 is CSARVSGIHSGNTIYF. For the CDR3, the DNA is TGCAGTGCTAGAGTGTCCGGGATTCACTCTGGAAACACCATATATTTT.

This clonotype was counted many times. The chain couples TRBV6-1 to TRBJ1-5; the match to TRBD1 covers 7 bases. Per the germline V gene, CDR1 is MNHNS and CDR2 is SASEGT. Trimming at V came to 8 bases and at J to 1 base, leaving 14 bases not matched to a gene. The length of the CDR3 is 17 residues. In DNA, the CDR3 is TGTGCCAGCGGCCTAGCAGGGGGTAGTTGGAGCAATCAGCCCCAGCATTTT. Translating gives CASGLAGGSWSNQPQHF.

The V and J genes are TRBV30 and TRBJ2-1, with D hard to call. The CDR3 covers 10 residues. Germline V CDR1 and CDR2: GTSNPN, SVGIG (reference sequence). V was clipped by 3 bases and J by 7 bases, with 4 bases between them. The CDR3 region has the DNA TGTGCCTGGAGAGGGAATGAGCAGTTCTTC. It encodes CAWRGNEQFF.

This clonotype occurred a few times. The chain carries TRBV20-1 and TRBJ1-5, with TRBD1 as a possible D gene (6 bases). Germline V gene lookup returns CDR1 DFQATT and CDR2 SNEGSKA (reference sequence). CDR3 size: 14 residues. Trimming pared 0 bases from V and 8 bases from J, leaving 14 bases between. CDR3 DNA: TGCAGTGCTAGAGAGCAACAGGGAGGGGAGCCCCAGCATTTT. Its translation: CSAREQQGGEPQHF.

The rearrangement uses TRBV6-2 or TRBV6-3 and TRBJ1-2; D gene ambiguous. The CDR3 consists of 18 residues. CDR1 and CDR2 (germline): MNHEY, SVGEGT. Trimming pared 0 bases from V and 1 base from J, leaving 18 bases between. The CDR3 DNA reads TGTGCCAGCAGTTACTCGAGACCGGGCATTTCCAATAACTATGGCTACACCTTC. The encoded protein is CASSYSRPGISNNYGYTF.